This T cell receptor beta chain was recorded in a study of human T cells and chemical hapten exposure. In its sample, this clonotype was seen many times. TCRdb independently ran MiXCR on the RACE reads; one entry per CDR3 protein. The sample holds about 65,000 distinct CDR3 sequences, roughly 6.6% seen once. Time point: healthy volunteer bleed at 6 weeks. Whole blood, unfractionated, served as the material for total RNA extraction. The length of the CDR3 is 12 residues. Germline CDR1 is DFQATT and CDR2 is SNEGSKA (reference sequence). The V segment lost 6 bases and the J segment 13 bases; nucleotides outside the gene matches: 10.

The receptor was isolated from a female donor in good health. Some clones in this sample may be carry-over from other donors' samples. The chain has TRBV20-1 and TRBJ1-4, with 8 bases lining up with TRBD1. The specimen was whole blood. The CDR3 sequence: CSASGQGGGLFF. The CDR3, as DNA: TGCAGTGCGAGCGGACAGGGAGGAGGACTGTTTTTT.